This TCR beta chain appears in the sequencing data of a study of regulatory T cells in long-lasting Graves disease. Study observations and caveats: There were preferences for TRBV28, TRBJ1-2 and TRBJ2-5 in persistent disease.

This clonotype was recorded a few times. Its specificity is unknown. The ends were cut back, 4 bases at V and 2 bases at J, with 15 bases in the middle. Per germline, CDR1 SGHTA and CDR2 FQGNSA. The CDR3 is made up of 15 amino acids. The time point: newly diagnosed GD, antithyroid drugs for less than 3 months. There was RNA extracted from PBMCs, and the TCR library was made from it. Combining iRepertoire HTBI primers with Arm-PCR of CDR3 regions, the authors built TCR beta libraries. TCRdb re-analysed the multiplex PCR reads in MiXCR, keeping a single row per CDR3 protein. The sample records 350,000 to 500,000 distinct CDR3 sequences, 12% to 15% being singletons. This sample also belongs to another study, concerning T cells in Graves' hyperthyroidism and ophthalmopathy. Turning to that study: A set of HTBI primers served as the primers for a first-round RT-PCR of the TCR CDR3.

This TCR was sampled from a woman in her fifties or sixties with Graves disease. Source: peripheral blood mononuclear cells (PBMCs), taken at new diagnosis, from a patient treated with antithyroid drugs. This chain connects TRBV7-2 to TRBJ2-7; no definite D call. CDR3: CASSSATTKAYEQYF. The CDR3 nucleotides read TGTGCCAGCAGCTCAGCGACCACAAAGGCCTACGAGCAGTACTTC.